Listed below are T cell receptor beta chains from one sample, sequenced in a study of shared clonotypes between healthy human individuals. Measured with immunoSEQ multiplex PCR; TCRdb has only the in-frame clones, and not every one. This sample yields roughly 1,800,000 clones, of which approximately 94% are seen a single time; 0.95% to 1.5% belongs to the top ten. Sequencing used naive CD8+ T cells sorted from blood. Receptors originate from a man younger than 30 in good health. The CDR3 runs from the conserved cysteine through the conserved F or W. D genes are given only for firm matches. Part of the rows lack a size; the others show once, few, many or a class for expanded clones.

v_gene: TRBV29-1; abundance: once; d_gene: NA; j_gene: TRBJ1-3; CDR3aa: CSVEDLGSSGNTIYF; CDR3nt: TGCAGCGTTGAAGATCTCGGCAGCTCTGGAAACACCATATATTTT
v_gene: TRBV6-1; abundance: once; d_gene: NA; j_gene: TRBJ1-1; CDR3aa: CASLGLLNTEAFF; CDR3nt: TGTGCCAGCTTAGGACTATTGAACACTGAAGCTTTCTTT
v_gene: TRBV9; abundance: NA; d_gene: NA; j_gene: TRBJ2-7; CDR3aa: CASSATPGSSYEQYF; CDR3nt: TGTGCCAGCAGCGCGACCCCAGGGTCCTCCTACGAGCAGTACTTC
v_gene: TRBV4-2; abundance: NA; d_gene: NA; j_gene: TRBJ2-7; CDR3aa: CASSQEAGLIIEQYF; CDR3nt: TGTGCCAGCAGCCAAGAGGCCGGACTAATCATCGAGCAGTACTTC
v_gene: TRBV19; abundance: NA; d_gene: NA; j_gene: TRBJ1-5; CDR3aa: CASSIGVGGLYQPQHF; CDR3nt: TGTGCCAGTAGTATTGGAGTTGGAGGGCTCTATCAGCCCCAGCATTTT
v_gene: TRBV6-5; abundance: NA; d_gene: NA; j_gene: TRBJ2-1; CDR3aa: CASSYREGNEQFF; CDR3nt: TGTGCCAGCAGCTACAGGGAGGGCAATGAGCAGTTCTTC
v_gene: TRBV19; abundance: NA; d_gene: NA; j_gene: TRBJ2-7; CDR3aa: CASSIGAGDVSYEQYF; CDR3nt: TGTGCCAGTAGTATTGGGGCAGGGGATGTTTCCTACGAGCAGTACTTC
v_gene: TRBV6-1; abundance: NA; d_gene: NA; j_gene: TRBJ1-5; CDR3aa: CASNTGIGPQHF; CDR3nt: TGTGCCAGCAATACAGGAATCGGACCCCAGCATTTT
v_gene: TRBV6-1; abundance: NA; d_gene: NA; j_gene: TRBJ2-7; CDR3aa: CASSEEYRPPSSYEQYF; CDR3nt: TGTGCCAGCAGTGAAGAATATAGGCCACCGAGCTCCTACGAGCAGTACTTC
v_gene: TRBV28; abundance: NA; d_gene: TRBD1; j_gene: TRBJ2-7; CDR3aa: CASSLWGQGEEQYF; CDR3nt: TGTGCCAGCAGTTTATGGGGACAGGGGGAGGAGCAGTACTTC
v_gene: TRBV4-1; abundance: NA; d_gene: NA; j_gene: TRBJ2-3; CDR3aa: CASSQRLTDTQYF; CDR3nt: TGCGCCAGCAGCCAACGACTAACAGATACGCAGTATTTT
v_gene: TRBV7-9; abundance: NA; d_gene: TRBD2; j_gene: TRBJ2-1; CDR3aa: CASSYPGLAAPIEQFF; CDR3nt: TGTGCCAGCAGCTACCCAGGACTAGCGGCGCCAATTGAGCAGTTCTTC
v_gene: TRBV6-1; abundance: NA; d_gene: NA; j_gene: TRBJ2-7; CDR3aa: CASSEARNQYYEQYF; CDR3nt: TGTGCCAGCAGTGAGGCGCGGAACCAATACTACGAGCAGTACTTC
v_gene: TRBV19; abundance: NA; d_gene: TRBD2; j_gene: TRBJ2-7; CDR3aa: CASSISLYWAGGQYEQYF; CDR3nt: TGTGCCAGTAGTATTTCCCTCTACTGGGCGGGGGGCCAATACGAGCAGTACTTC
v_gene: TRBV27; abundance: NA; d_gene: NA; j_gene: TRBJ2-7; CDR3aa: CASSLLTGTSMDEQYF; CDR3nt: TGTGCCAGCAGTTTATTAACCGGGACCAGTATGGACGAGCAGTACTTC
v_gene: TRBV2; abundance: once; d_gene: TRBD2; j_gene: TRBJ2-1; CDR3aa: CAMLGLAGETSSYNEQFF; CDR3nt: TGTGCCATGCTTGGACTAGCGGGGGAAACCAGCTCCTACAATGAGCAGTTCTTC
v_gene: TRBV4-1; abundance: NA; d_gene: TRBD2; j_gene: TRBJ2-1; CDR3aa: CASSQDPSGSLNEQFF; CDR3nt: TGCGCCAGCAGCCAAGACCCTAGCGGGAGTTTAAATGAGCAGTTCTTC
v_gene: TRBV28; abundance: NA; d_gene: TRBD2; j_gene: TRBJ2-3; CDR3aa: CASSDPGLAGEYGTQYF; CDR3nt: TGTGCCAGCAGTGACCCTGGACTAGCGGGAGAGTATGGTACGCAGTATTTT
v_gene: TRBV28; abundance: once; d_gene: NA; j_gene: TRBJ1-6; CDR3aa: CASSFPGYNSPLHF; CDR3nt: TGTGCCAGCAGTTTCCCAGGATATAATTCACCCCTCCACTTT
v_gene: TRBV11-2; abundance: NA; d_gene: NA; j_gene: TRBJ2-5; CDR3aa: CASSGLVLPQETQYF; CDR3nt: TGTGCCAGCAGCGGACTGGTCCTCCCGCAGGAGACCCAGTACTTC
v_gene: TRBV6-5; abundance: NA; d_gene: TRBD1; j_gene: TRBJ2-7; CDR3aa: CASSYGTGVYEQYF; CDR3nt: TGTGCCAGCAGTTACGGGACAGGAGTATACGAGCAGTACTTC
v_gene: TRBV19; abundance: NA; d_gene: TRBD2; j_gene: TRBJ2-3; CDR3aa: CASSPLANEGTDTQYF; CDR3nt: TGTGCCAGTAGTCCACTAGCGAACGAGGGCACAGATACGCAGTATTTT
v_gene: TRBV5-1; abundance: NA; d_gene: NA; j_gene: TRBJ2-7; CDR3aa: CASSLDWYEQYF; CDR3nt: TGCGCCAGCAGCTTGGATTGGTACGAGCAGTACTTC
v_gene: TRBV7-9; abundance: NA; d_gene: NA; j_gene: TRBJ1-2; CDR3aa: CASSLGRDAHRTF; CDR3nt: TGTGCCAGCAGCTTAGGACGGGACGCCCACCGCACCTTC
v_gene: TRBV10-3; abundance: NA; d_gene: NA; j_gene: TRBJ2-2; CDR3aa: CAALGVSDTGELFF; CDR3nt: TGTGCCGCCTTAGGGGTTTCGGACACCGGGGAGCTGTTTTTT
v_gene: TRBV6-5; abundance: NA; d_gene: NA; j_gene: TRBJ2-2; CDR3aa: CASTSSGELFF; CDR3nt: TGTGCCAGCACCAGTTCCGGGGAGCTGTTTTTT
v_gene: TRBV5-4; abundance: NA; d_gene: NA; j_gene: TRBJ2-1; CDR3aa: CASSFGVANEQFF; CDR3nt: TGTGCCAGCAGTTTTGGTGTCGCGAATGAGCAGTTCTTC
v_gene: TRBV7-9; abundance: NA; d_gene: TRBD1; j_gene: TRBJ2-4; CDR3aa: CASSSPGGQRNIQYF; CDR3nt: TGTGCCAGCAGTTCTCCTGGGGGACAGCGAAACATTCAGTACTTC
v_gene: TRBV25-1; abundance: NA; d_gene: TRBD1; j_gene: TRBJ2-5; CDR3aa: CASAQGAGAETQYF; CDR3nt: TGTGCCAGCGCCCAGGGGGCAGGGGCAGAGACCCAGTACTTC
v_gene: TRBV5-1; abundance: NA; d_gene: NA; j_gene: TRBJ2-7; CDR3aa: CASSWPNRTLNYEQYF; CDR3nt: TGCGCCAGCAGCTGGCCCAACAGGACCCTTAACTACGAGCAGTACTTC